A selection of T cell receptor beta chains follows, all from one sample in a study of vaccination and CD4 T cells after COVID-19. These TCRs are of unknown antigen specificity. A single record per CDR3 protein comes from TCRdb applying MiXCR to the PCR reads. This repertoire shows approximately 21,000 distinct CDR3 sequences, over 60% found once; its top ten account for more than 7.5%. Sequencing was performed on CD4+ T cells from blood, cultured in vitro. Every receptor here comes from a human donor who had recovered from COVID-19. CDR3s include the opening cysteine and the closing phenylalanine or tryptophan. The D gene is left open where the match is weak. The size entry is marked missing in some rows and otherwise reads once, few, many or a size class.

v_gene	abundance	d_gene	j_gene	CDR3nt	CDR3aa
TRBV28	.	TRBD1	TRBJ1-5	TGTGCCAGCAGGCACACCGGGACAGGGCCTAATCAGCCCCAGCATTTT	CASRHTGTGPNQPQHF
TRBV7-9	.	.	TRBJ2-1	TGTGCCAGCAGCTTAGTCAATGAGCAGTTCTTC	CASSLVNEQFF
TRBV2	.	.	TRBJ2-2	TGTCCGACGGCTGCTACTTTCGGCGGGGAGCTGTTTTTT	CPTAATFGGELFF
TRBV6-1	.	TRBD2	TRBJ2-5	TGTGCCAGCAGTGAATACGGGTTAGCGGGAGTGGAGACCCAGTACTTC	CASSEYGLAGVETQYF
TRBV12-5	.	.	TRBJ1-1	TGTGCTAGTGGTTTGATGCAGGGCCCTATGAACACTGAAGCTTTCTTT	CASGLMQGPMNTEAFF
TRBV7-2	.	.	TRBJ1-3	TGTGCCAGCAGCTCGGGTTACTTGAGGGGAAACACCATATATTTT	CASSSGYLRGNTIYF
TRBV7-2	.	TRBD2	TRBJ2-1	TGTGCCAGCAGTCGAACTACTAGCGGGGCGTACAATGAGCAGTTCTTC	CASSRTTSGAYNEQFF
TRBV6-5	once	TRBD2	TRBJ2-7	TGTGCCAGCAGTTGGGGACTAACGTACGAGCAGTACTTC	CASSWGLTYEQYF
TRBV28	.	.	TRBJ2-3	TGTGCCAGCGGACCTTCGGACCGCACGGATACGCAGTATTTT	CASGPSDRTDTQYF
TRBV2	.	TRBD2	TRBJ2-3	TGTGCCAGCTCAGAAGCGGGAGGCAGCACAGATACGCAGTATTTT	CASSEAGGSTDTQYF
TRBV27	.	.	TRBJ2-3	TGTGCCAGCAGTTTATTTGTAGGGGGTTCAGATACGCAGTATTTT	CASSLFVGGSDTQYF
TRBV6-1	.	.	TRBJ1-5	TGTGCCAGCAGTACAGGTATTATAGCTAGCAATCAGCCCCAGCATTTT	CASSTGIIASNQPQHF
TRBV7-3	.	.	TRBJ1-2	TGTGCCAGCAGCTTGGGACCGGGCTATGGCTACACCTTC	CASSLGPGYGYTF
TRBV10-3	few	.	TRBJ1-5	TGTGCCATCAGTGTCGGTGACACAGGGCAGCCCCAGCATTTT	CAISVGDTGQPQHF
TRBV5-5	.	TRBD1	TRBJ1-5	TGTGCCAGCAGTCGTCGAACAGGGGTGGAGCAGCCCCAGCATTTT	CASSRRTGVEQPQHF
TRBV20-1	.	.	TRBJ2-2	TGCAGTGCTACCCGGTCGGGGGCCAACACCGGGGAGCTGTTTTTT	CSATRSGANTGELFF
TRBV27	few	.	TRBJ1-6	TGTGCCAGCAGTCTCACTGGACAGTCGGAGAATTCACCCCTCCACTTT	CASSLTGQSENSPLHF
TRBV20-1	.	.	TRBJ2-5	TGCAGTGCTAGAGATCGAGGCTATGGGTTAGAGACCCAGTACTTC	CSARDRGYGLETQYF
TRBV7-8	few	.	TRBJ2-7	TGTGCCAGCAGTATAGGGGGGACAGCCTACGAGCAGTACTTC	CASSIGGTAYEQYF
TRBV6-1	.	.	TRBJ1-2	TGTGCCAGCAGTCCCCCGGGCGTTCGCTACACCTTC	CASSPPGVRYTF
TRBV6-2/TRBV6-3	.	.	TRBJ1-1	TGTGCCAGCAGCCGCGGTTCGAACACTGAAGCTTTCTTT	CASSRGSNTEAFF
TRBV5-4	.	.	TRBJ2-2	TGTGCCAGCAGCTTATCCTTTACTAACACCGGGGAGCTGTTTTTT	CASSLSFTNTGELFF
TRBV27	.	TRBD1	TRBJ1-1	TGTGCCAGCAGTCAAATCAGGGGGGCGAACACTGAAGCTTTCTTT	CASSQIRGANTEAFF
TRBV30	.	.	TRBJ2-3	TGTGCCTGGAGGCTCGGAGCAGATACGCAGTATTTT	CAWRLGADTQYF
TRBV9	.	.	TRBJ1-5	TGTGCCAGCAGCGTGGGTCCTAGCAATCAGCCCCAGCATTTT	CASSVGPSNQPQHF
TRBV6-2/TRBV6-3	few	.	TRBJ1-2	TGTGCCAGCAGGCCACCAACGGACAGTATCTATGGCTACGCCTTC	CASRPPTDSIYGYAF
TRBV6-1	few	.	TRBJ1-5	TGTGCCAGCAGTGGCTCTAACAATCAGCCCCAGCATTTT	CASSGSNNQPQHF
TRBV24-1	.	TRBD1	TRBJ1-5	TGTGCCACCAGTGAGGGCAGGGGGGTCGATCAGCCCCAGCATTTT	CATSEGRGVDQPQHF
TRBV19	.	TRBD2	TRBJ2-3	TGTGCCACCATTCCGGGGGGGCGCACAGATACGCAGTATTTT	CATIPGGRTDTQYF
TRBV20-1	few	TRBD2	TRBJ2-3	TGCAGTGCTAGACGGACTAGCGGGAGGACAGATACGCAGTATTTT	CSARRTSGRTDTQYF
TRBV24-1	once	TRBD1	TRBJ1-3	TGTGCCACCAGTGACCCCGGACAGGGACGAAACACCATATATTTT	CATSDPGQGRNTIYF
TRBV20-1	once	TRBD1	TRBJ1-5	TGCAGTGCTCCCCGGACAGGGGGCGAATCGGGGCCCCAGCATTTT	CSAPRTGGESGPQHF
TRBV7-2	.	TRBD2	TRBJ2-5	TGTGCCAGCAGCCATTCCGGACTAGCGGGAGAGAGAGAGACCCAGTACTTC	CASSHSGLAGERETQYF
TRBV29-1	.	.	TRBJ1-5	TGCAGCGCTCGGGGTACTAGCAATCAGCCCCAGCATTTT	CSARGTSNQPQHF
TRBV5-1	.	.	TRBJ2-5	TGCGCCAGCAAAAACGGGACCCAGTACTTC	CASKNGTQYF